Sequencing of this T cell receptor (beta chain) was carried out in a study of cytomegalovirus exposure and HLA in healthy donors. Remarks on this clone: No antigen is known for it.

Researchers ran the PCR with 60 Vbeta and 13 Jbeta primers. Sequencing was performed with immunoSEQ multiplex PCR; in TCRdb, only in-frame clones are kept and a portion is missing. In the table there are 110,000 to 150,000 clones, 70% to 80% of which are singletons. Regarding the study as a whole: The number of N-insertions in an Asian-associated ancestry cluster was reportedly below the 666-donor mean in a later analysis. In terms of immune exposure information, only CMV serostatus was available.

This CDR3 comprises 13 residues. The germline V gene has CDR1 MGHDK and CDR2 SYGVNS. The V and J ends lost 4 bases and 6 bases respectively, with 10 bases between them. The chain joins TRBV25-1 to TRBJ2-1; D possibly corresponds to TRBD2 (6 bases). The sequenced sample was PBMCs. The sequence derives from a woman in her fifties or sixties in good health and CMV-seropositive. CDR3 region: CASSGLGGNEQFF. Here the CDR3 DNA reads TGTGCCAGCAGTGGGTTGGGGGGCAATGAGCAGTTCTTC.